These 22 T cell receptor beta chains originate from one sample sequenced in a study of T cell responses to AZD1222 COVID-19 vaccine. The data were produced by immunoSEQ multiplex PCR, yet TCRdb's version contains in-frame clones alone and is incomplete. Here the sample spans 150,000 or so clones, about 88% being singletons. The source was peripheral blood, collected after recovery from COVID-19. The receptors originated from an adult who had recovered from COVID-19.

This clone was seen only once. The genes are TRBV29-1 and TRBJ1-1, with a tentative D call TRBD1 (5 bases). V lost 4 bases to trimming and J lost 8 bases, with 11 bases between them. CDR1 is SQVTM and CDR2 is ANQGSEA in the germline V gene. This CDR3 has 11 amino acids. CDR3 residues: CSVGGAGEAFF. CDR3 nucleotides: TGCAGCGTTGGAGGGGCGGGAGAAGCTTTCTTT.

The table lists this clone with a few counts. The rearrangement uses TRBV19 and TRBJ2-2; unclear D gene. V was cut by 3 bases and J by 5 bases, with 7 bases left in between. The length of the CDR3 is 13 residues. The germline gives CDR1 LNHDA, CDR2 SQIVND (reference sequence). CDR3 protein: CASSILVTGELFF. CDR3 sequence (DNA): TGTGCCAGTAGTATTCTGGTGACCGGGGAGCTGTTTTTT.

The chain recombines TRBV3-1 (or the pseudogene TRBV3-2) with TRBJ1-2; D uncertain. Looked up from germline, CDR1 is LGHDT and CDR2 is YNNKEL (reference sequence). Trimming stripped 0 bases from V and 7 bases from J, with 6 bases between. The CDR3 is made up of 12 amino acids. The chain's CDR3 is CASSQDEGGYTF. The CDR3 nucleotides are TGTGCCAGCAGCCAAGATGAGGGTGGCTACACCTTC.

This clone was recorded once. This chain joins TRBV11-2 and TRBJ1-4; no clear D. Germline V gene data show CDR1 as SGHAT and CDR2 as FQNNGV. Trimming removed 1 base at V and 3 bases at J, with 18 bases between. This CDR3 comprises 18 residues. CDR3 DNA sequence: TGTGCCAGCAGCTTAGCAGGAATCGGAATTGCGGCTAATGAAAAACTGTTTTTT. Protein: CASSLAGIGIAANEKLFF.

This clone was detected only once. The rearrangement links TRBV9 to TRBJ1-4, with D maybe TRBD1 (5 bases). The CDR3 contains 15 residues. Germline assignment: CDR1 SGDLS and CDR2 YYNGEE. The V and J ends lost 4 bases and 6 bases respectively, with 16 bases between them. The CDR3 spells CASSRDPGRDEKLFF. The CDR3 DNA is TGTGCCAGCAGCCGGGACCCGGGAAGGGATGAAAAACTGTTTTTT.

This clone was detected a few times. The V and J genes are TRBV10-2 and TRBJ2-3, with TRBD2 identical over 7 bases. Looked up from germline, CDR1 is WSHSY and CDR2 is SAAADI. J was trimmed by 5 bases and V by 6 bases; bases with no gene match: 5. This CDR3 is built from 13 residues. In nucleotides, the CDR3 is TGCGCCAGCAGCCCCGGCGGGGGAGATACGCAGTATTTT. Its protein is CASSPGGGDTQYF.

The chain couples TRBV5-4 to TRBJ2-7, with D perhaps matching TRBD2 (5 bases). The length of the CDR3 is 15 residues. CDR1 and CDR2 from the germline V gene are SGHNT and YYREEE (reference sequence). V lost 1 base, J lost 6 bases, and 17 bases lay in between. The CDR3: CASSLTSGTLPEQYF. CDR3 DNA sequence: TGTGCCAGCAGCTTGACCAGCGGAACCCTACCCGAGCAGTACTTC.

This chain joins TRBV5-6 and TRBJ2-7; tentatively, D is TRBD2 (5 bases). The CDR3 is 11 residues long. Per germline, CDR1 SGHDT and CDR2 YYEEEE. Trimming pared 6 bases from V and 8 bases from J, leaving 12 bases between. The CDR3 coding sequence is TGTGCCAGCACTTTTGAGGGTCAGCAGTACTTC. Translation gives CASTFEGQQYF.

This sequence joins TRBV6-2 or TRBV6-3 and TRBJ2-3; D may correspond to TRBD1 or TRBD2 (5 bases each). V dropped 2 bases and J dropped 2 bases, with 14 bases sitting between them. Germline V lookup: CDR1 MNHEY, CDR2 SVGEGT. The CDR3 is made up of 16 amino acids. The CDR3 DNA sequence: TGTGCCAGCAGTTACGGAACCGGGACGGTCACAGATACGCAGTATTTT. It is translated as CASSYGTGTVTDTQYF.

This rearrangement joins TRBV6-2 or TRBV6-3 to TRBJ1-1; D call uncertain. CDR1 is MNHEY, CDR2 SVGEGT, per germline. This CDR3 spans 14 amino acids. Trimming removed 3 bases at V and 3 bases at J, with 11 bases between. In DNA form, the CDR3 reads TGTGCCAGCAGTTATGATCCCCGGGACACTGAAGCTTTCTTT. This encodes CASSYDPRDTEAFF.

This chain joins TRBV5-1 and TRBJ2-2, with 12 bases that match TRBD2. Germline trimming cut 0 bases from V and 4 bases from J; bases unmatched to any gene: 1. Germline CDR1 is SGHRS and CDR2 is YFSETQ. The CDR3 extends over 16 amino acids. The CDR3 sequence is CASSLGLAGVTGELFF. The DNA for the CDR3 is TGCGCCAGCAGCTTGGGACTAGCGGGAGTCACCGGGGAGCTGTTTTTT. Full variable domain (rest looked up from reference TRBV5-1 and TRBJ2-2): KAGVTQTPRYLIKTRGQQVTLSCSPISGHRSVSWYQQTPGQGLQFLFEYFSETQRNKGNFPGRFSGRQFSNSRSEMNVSTLELGDSALYLCASSLGLAGVTGELFFGEGSRLTVL.

This clone has only one observation. The J gene is TRBJ2-7, the V gene TRBV3-1 (or the pseudogene TRBV3-2); D remains ambiguous. There are 13 residues in the CDR3. Germline loops: CDR1 LGHDT, CDR2 YNNKEL (reference sequence). The ends were cut back, 6 bases at V and 7 bases at J, with 16 bases in the middle. The CDR3 is CASSPSSRTEQYF. The CDR3 DNA is TGTGCCAGCAGTCCCAGCTCCCGCACTGAGCAGTACTTC.

The genes are TRBV11-3 and TRBJ2-1; the D gene could be TRBD1 or TRBD2 (5 bases each). The length of the CDR3 is 14 residues. Trimming cost V 5 bases and J 4 bases, with 12 bases left between them. Per germline, CDR1 SGHNT and CDR2 YENEEA. The CDR3 protein is CASSGTRGYNEQFF. In DNA form, the CDR3 reads TGTGCCAGCAGCGGGACGAGAGGGTACAATGAGCAGTTCTTC.

CDR3 in amino acids: CASSESSGRVVYEQFF. In DNA, the CDR3 is TGCGCCAGCAGTGAGTCCAGCGGGAGGGTGGTCTATGAGCAGTTCTTC. The chain joins TRBV10-1 to TRBJ2-1, with 10 nucleotides matching TRBD2. Germline assignment: CDR1 WNHNN and CDR2 SYGVQD (reference sequence). V was clipped by 0 bases and J by 8 bases; unmatched bases: 7. There are 16 residues in the CDR3.

V usage is TRBV2 and J usage is TRBJ1-5; possibly TRBD1 for D (6 bases). Germline V gene data show CDR1 as SNHLY and CDR2 as FYNNEI. The CDR3 loop spans 15 amino acids. The V end lost 7 bases, the J end lost 3 bases, and 16 bases lay between the germline ends. The CDR3 region has the DNA TGTGCCAGCAAAGCGTTAGGGGGACCCAATCAGCCCCAGCATTTT. Residues: CASKALGGPNQPQHF.

The chain employs TRBV10-1 and TRBJ2-7; tentatively, D is TRBD1 (6 bases). This CDR3 contains 14 residues. Trimming removed 8 bases from V and 0 bases from J, with 14 bases in between. Germline values: CDR1 WNHNN, CDR2 SYGVQD (reference sequence). DNA for the CDR3: TGCGCCAGCTCCCGGGACACCGGCTCCTACGAGCAGTACTTC. This translates into CASSRDTGSYEQYF.

This clone is a singleton in its sample. The chain uses TRBV6-2 or TRBV6-3 and TRBJ2-5; TRBD2 matches at 11 bases. Germline lookup yields CDR1 MNHEY and CDR2 SVGEGT. The CDR3 totals 21 residues. V dropped 2 bases and J dropped 1; count of bases not matched to a gene: 18. CDR3 in amino acids: CASSYRGSDSSGGPLQETQYF. CDR3 sequence (DNA): TGTGCCAGCAGTTACAGGGGCTCCGACTCTAGCGGGGGGCCACTCCAAGAGACCCAGTACTTC.

This clone was counted once. The rearrangement links TRBV7-4 to TRBJ1-5; D unclear. The CDR3 sequence is 14 residues long. Germline assignment: CDR1 SGHVT and CDR2 SQSDAQ. Between the trimmed V and J ends, which lost 5 bases and 3 bases, there was a span of 11 bases. CDR3 bases: TGTGCCAGCAGCCCCCGACGGGACAATCAGCCCCAGCATTTT. The encoded protein is CASSPRRDNQPQHF.

This chain joins TRBV11-3 and TRBJ1-1; 9 positions agree with TRBD1. With V trimmed by 3 bases and J by 6 bases, 2 bases remained unmatched. CDR1 and CDR2 (germline): SGHNT, YENEEA. This CDR3 contains 13 residues. The CDR3 DNA follows: TGTGCCAGCAGCTTGGGACAGGGCGCTGAAGCTTTCTTT. Its protein product is CASSLGQGAEAFF.

The genes are TRBV28 and TRBJ1-3; 8 bases match TRBD1. Per germline, CDR1 MDHEN and CDR2 SYDVKM. The ends lost 2 bases at V and 0 bases at J; junction bases unmatched: 9. This CDR3 spans 18 amino acids. CDR3 in amino acids: CASSLIYDRGRSGNTIYF. In DNA, the CDR3 is TGTGCCAGCAGTTTAATATATGACAGGGGACGCTCTGGAAACACCATATATTTT.

This sequence joins TRBV3-1 (or the pseudogene TRBV3-2) and TRBJ2-4, with D perhaps matching TRBD1 (6 bases). This CDR3 spans 17 amino acids. The V gene lost 4 bases and the J gene lost 1 base, with 17 bases spanning the gap. The V gene's germline CDR1 is LGHDT and CDR2 YNNKEL (reference sequence). CDR3 in DNA: TGTGCCAGCAGCCCATCCCCAGGGGTGGAGGCCAAAAACATTCAGTACTTC. Translation gives CASSPSPGVEAKNIQYF.

CDR3 loop: CASSSIGGGRGEQYF. The CDR3 DNA sequence: TGTGCCAGCAGCTCCATAGGCGGGGGACGGGGAGAGCAGTACTTC. The V call is TRBV7-6, the J call TRBJ2-7; TRBD2 matches at 7 bases. Germline CDR1 reads SGHVS; CDR2 reads FNYEAQ. The CDR3 is made up of 15 amino acids. V lost 4 bases to trimming and J lost 7 bases; unmatched junction nucleotides: 13. Looking up the rest from reference TRBV7-6 and TRBJ2-7 gives the full variable domain: GAGVSQSPRYKVTKRGQDVALRCDPISGHVSLYWYRQALGQGPEFLTYFNYEAQQDKSGLPNDRFSAERPEGSISTLTIQRTEQRDSAMYRCASSSIGGGRGEQYFGPGTRLTVT.